These T cell receptor beta chains were read from a single sample in a study of neurological immune-mediated disorders. Each CDR3 protein gets one entry after TCRdb re-called the 5' RACE reads with MiXCR. This table has around 76,000 distinct CDR3 sequences, roughly 10% appearing once. The sequencing input was PBMCs. These TCRs come from a man aged 30-40 years in good health. Each CDR3 is given with its conserved first and last residue. Each record gives: clone size, D gene, V gene, J gene, CDR3 DNA, CDR3 protein. A D gene is named only where the DNA matches it firmly. Size tells how often a clone was seen (once, few, many) or the class of an expanded clone, and some rows leave it out.

clone_size: many
d_call: NA
v_call: TRBV6-1
j_call: TRBJ2-7
cdr3_nt: TGTGCCAGCAGGGCCCGCCCCCTCTCCTACGAGCAGTACTTC
cdr3_aa: CASRARPLSYEQYF

clone_size: many
d_call: NA
v_call: TRBV20-1
j_call: TRBJ2-2
cdr3_nt: TGCAGTGCCGTTGAAGGGTCCACCGGGGAGCTGTTTTTT
cdr3_aa: CSAVEGSTGELFF

clone_size: many
d_call: TRBD1
v_call: TRBV29-1
j_call: TRBJ1-2
cdr3_nt: TGCAGCGTTACGGGACAGGGGAATGGCTACACCTTC
cdr3_aa: CSVTGQGNGYTF

clone_size: many
d_call: TRBD1
v_call: TRBV28
j_call: TRBJ2-1
cdr3_nt: TGTGCCAGCAGTTTAAGACAGGGTGGCACCTACAATGAGCAGTTCTTC
cdr3_aa: CASSLRQGGTYNEQFF

clone_size: few
d_call: NA
v_call: TRBV14
j_call: TRBJ2-2
cdr3_nt: TGTGCCAGCAGCCAAGATATGGGGACCGGGGAGCTGTTTTTT
cdr3_aa: CASSQDMGTGELFF

clone_size: many
d_call: NA
v_call: TRBV29-1
j_call: TRBJ2-1
cdr3_nt: TGCAGCGTTGAAGATCGCAAACGGGACTCTGGGAACAATGAGCAGTTCTTC
cdr3_aa: CSVEDRKRDSGNNEQFF

clone_size: NA
d_call: NA
v_call: TRBV11-3
j_call: TRBJ2-7
cdr3_nt: TGTGCCAGCAGCTTAGGACTAACCTCCGGCGAGACGTACTTC
cdr3_aa: CASSLGLTSGETYF

clone_size: NA
d_call: NA
v_call: TRBV7-2
j_call: TRBJ2-1
cdr3_nt: TGTGCCAGCAGCTTGATAGGTGAGCAGTTCTTC
cdr3_aa: CASSLIGEQFF

clone_size: many
d_call: TRBD1
v_call: TRBV20-1
j_call: TRBJ1-5
cdr3_nt: TGCAGTGCTAGGTGGGACAGATATCAGCCCCAGCATTTT
cdr3_aa: CSARWDRYQPQHF

clone_size: many
d_call: NA
v_call: TRBV29-1
j_call: TRBJ2-1
cdr3_nt: TGCAGCGTTGAAGTCGGGGGGCCTACCTCGGGGCAGTTCTTC
cdr3_aa: CSVEVGGPTSGQFF

clone_size: many
d_call: NA
v_call: TRBV10-3
j_call: TRBJ2-2
cdr3_nt: TGTGCCAATAACGAGGGTCAGGGGGAGCTGTTTTTT
cdr3_aa: CANNEGQGELFF

clone_size: many
d_call: NA
v_call: TRBV27
j_call: TRBJ1-1
cdr3_nt: TGTGCCAGCAGTTCGCCGGCAGCTTTCAACACTGAAGCTTTCTTT
cdr3_aa: CASSSPAAFNTEAFF

clone_size: NA
d_call: TRBD1
v_call: TRBV29-1
j_call: TRBJ1-2
cdr3_nt: TGCAGCGTCTGGGACAGGGCGAGAGAATATGGCTACACCTTC
cdr3_aa: CSVWDRAREYGYTF

clone_size: many
d_call: NA
v_call: TRBV30
j_call: TRBJ1-1
cdr3_nt: TGTGCCTGGAGCTTAACAGGCCCGAACACTGAAGCTTTCTTT
cdr3_aa: CAWSLTGPNTEAFF

clone_size: many
d_call: NA
v_call: TRBV25-1
j_call: TRBJ1-4
cdr3_nt: TGTGCCAGCAGTGGACCCTCGGGGCGGGCGCGGGATGAAAAACTGTTTTTT
cdr3_aa: CASSGPSGRARDEKLFF

clone_size: few
d_call: TRBD2
v_call: TRBV27
j_call: TRBJ2-7
cdr3_nt: TGTGCCAGCAGGAGACAGACTAGCGGGTACGAGCAGTACTTC
cdr3_aa: CASRRQTSGYEQYF

clone_size: many
d_call: NA
v_call: TRBV5-1
j_call: TRBJ2-4
cdr3_nt: TGCGCCAGCAGCTATTCCAGCCCCGGGGGCATTCAGTACTTC
cdr3_aa: CASSYSSPGGIQYF

clone_size: many
d_call: TRBD2
v_call: TRBV5-1
j_call: TRBJ2-1
cdr3_nt: TGCGCCAGCAGCTTTTGGGGGACTAGCGGGAGACCCCCGTCCTACAATGAGCAGTTCTTC
cdr3_aa: CASSFWGTSGRPPSYNEQFF

clone_size: many
d_call: TRBD1
v_call: TRBV11-2
j_call: TRBJ2-2
cdr3_nt: TGTGCCAGCAGCTTAGAATTCCGATACGACAGGGGGCTAAACACCGGGGAGCTGTTTTTT
cdr3_aa: CASSLEFRYDRGLNTGELFF

clone_size: many
d_call: NA
v_call: TRBV28
j_call: TRBJ2-2
cdr3_nt: TGTGCCAGCAGTTTTGGGGAATTCACCGGGGAGCTGTTTTTT
cdr3_aa: CASSFGEFTGELFF

clone_size: many
d_call: NA
v_call: TRBV7-9
j_call: TRBJ1-5
cdr3_nt: TGTGCCAGCAGCGCGATCGGGCAGGGCTATCAGCCCCAGCATTTT
cdr3_aa: CASSAIGQGYQPQHF

clone_size: many
d_call: TRBD1
v_call: TRBV28
j_call: TRBJ2-7
cdr3_nt: TGTGCCAGCAGTTCCCTCGGACAGGGGGCTTACGAGCAGTACTTC
cdr3_aa: CASSSLGQGAYEQYF

clone_size: many
d_call: TRBD1
v_call: TRBV10-2
j_call: TRBJ2-5
cdr3_nt: TGCGCCAGCAGTGAGGGACAGGGATCGGAGACCCAGTACTTC
cdr3_aa: CASSEGQGSETQYF

clone_size: many
d_call: NA
v_call: TRBV27
j_call: TRBJ1-5
cdr3_nt: TGTGCCAGCAGTTTAAACCCCAACCAGCCCCAGCATTTT
cdr3_aa: CASSLNPNQPQHF

clone_size: many
d_call: NA
v_call: TRBV12-3/TRBV12-4
j_call: TRBJ2-2
cdr3_nt: TGTGCCAGCAGTCGGAGGACAGCAAACACCGGGGAGCTGTTTTTT
cdr3_aa: CASSRRTANTGELFF

clone_size: many
d_call: NA
v_call: TRBV7-2
j_call: TRBJ2-5
cdr3_nt: TGTGCCAGCACCCAAATCGGACTAAACCTGGAGACCCAGTACTTC
cdr3_aa: CASTQIGLNLETQYF

clone_size: many
d_call: TRBD1
v_call: TRBV4-1
j_call: TRBJ1-4
cdr3_nt: TGCGCCAGCAGCCAAGCTGACAGGGATAATGAAAAACTGTTTTTT
cdr3_aa: CASSQADRDNEKLFF

clone_size: few
d_call: TRBD2
v_call: TRBV19
j_call: TRBJ2-1
cdr3_nt: TGTGCCAGTAGTAGATATAGCGGGAGCTCCTACAATGAGCAGTTCTTC
cdr3_aa: CASSRYSGSSYNEQFF

clone_size: NA
d_call: NA
v_call: TRBV12-5
j_call: TRBJ1-5
cdr3_nt: TGTGCTAGTGGGACATGGCTAAATCCCCAGCATTTT
cdr3_aa: CASGTWLNPQHF

clone_size: many
d_call: TRBD2
v_call: TRBV20-1
j_call: TRBJ2-7
cdr3_nt: TGCAGTGCTTCCCAATTGGCTAGCGGGAGCTACGAGCAGTACTTC
cdr3_aa: CSASQLASGSYEQYF

clone_size: many
d_call: NA
v_call: TRBV27
j_call: TRBJ2-7
cdr3_nt: TGTGCCAGCAGTCCCTCATCTCCATACGAGCAGTACTTC
cdr3_aa: CASSPSSPYEQYF

clone_size: many
d_call: TRBD1
v_call: TRBV10-3
j_call: TRBJ2-5
cdr3_nt: TGTGCCTCGGGCGGGGACAGGGGAGAGACCCAGTACTTC
cdr3_aa: CASGGDRGETQYF

clone_size: many
d_call: TRBD1
v_call: TRBV6-5
j_call: TRBJ1-2
cdr3_nt: TGTGCCAGCAGTTACTCCGGCACAGGGGCGTATGGCTACACCTTC
cdr3_aa: CASSYSGTGAYGYTF

clone_size: many
d_call: NA
v_call: TRBV6-2/TRBV6-3
j_call: TRBJ2-7
cdr3_nt: TGTGCCAGTCAGCAACCGAGCGCCTGGGAGCAGTACTTC
cdr3_aa: CASQQPSAWEQYF

clone_size: NA
d_call: NA
v_call: TRBV21-1
j_call: TRBJ2-7
cdr3_nt: TGTGCCAGCAGAAGACAGGGGCACAACTACGAGCAGTACTTC
cdr3_aa: CASRRQGHNYEQYF

clone_size: many
d_call: TRBD1
v_call: TRBV24-1
j_call: TRBJ2-2
cdr3_nt: TGTGCCACCAGACTCGGACAGGGGTTCGCCGGGGAGCTGTTTTTT
cdr3_aa: CATRLGQGFAGELFF

clone_size: NA
d_call: TRBD2
v_call: TRBV4-1
j_call: TRBJ2-1
cdr3_nt: TGCGCCAGCAGCCAAGATGCGGGAGTGATTGTTAGTTACAATGAGCAGTTCTTC
cdr3_aa: CASSQDAGVIVSYNEQFF

clone_size: many
d_call: NA
v_call: TRBV6-5
j_call: TRBJ2-7
cdr3_nt: TGTGCCAGCAGTTACACAGCCCCGCGGGTGGATGAGCAGTACTTC
cdr3_aa: CASSYTAPRVDEQYF

clone_size: many
d_call: TRBD1
v_call: TRBV5-1
j_call: TRBJ2-5
cdr3_nt: TGCGCCAGCAGCTTGGCAGGACAGGGGGTGAAGACCCAGTACTTC
cdr3_aa: CASSLAGQGVKTQYF

clone_size: many
d_call: NA
v_call: TRBV5-5
j_call: TRBJ2-3
cdr3_nt: TGTGCCAGCAGCTTAACCCAGGGGTGGGTGAAGACAGATACGCAGTATTTT
cdr3_aa: CASSLTQGWVKTDTQYF

clone_size: many
d_call: NA
v_call: TRBV20-1
j_call: TRBJ1-1
cdr3_nt: TGCAGTGCTAGATTTGATCAGTCGATGAACACTGAAGCTTTCTTT
cdr3_aa: CSARFDQSMNTEAFF

clone_size: many
d_call: NA
v_call: TRBV4-1
j_call: TRBJ2-7
cdr3_nt: TGCGCCAGCAGCCCCCTAGGGGGAGACGAGCAGTACTTC
cdr3_aa: CASSPLGGDEQYF

clone_size: many
d_call: NA
v_call: TRBV7-8
j_call: TRBJ1-2
cdr3_nt: TGTGCCAGCAGCTTAGCGTTGGCAGCCTCTTACTATGGCTACACCTTC
cdr3_aa: CASSLALAASYYGYTF

clone_size: many
d_call: TRBD2
v_call: TRBV20-1
j_call: TRBJ2-2
cdr3_nt: TGCAGTGCAGAGAGCGGGAGCTACACCGGGGAGCTGTTTTTT
cdr3_aa: CSAESGSYTGELFF